This T cell receptor (beta chain) was observed in a study of control samples from healthy donors and cancer patients. The CDR3 length is 16 residues. Trimming cost V 4 bases and J 1 base; bases outside gene matches: 9. Clones were sequenced by immunoSEQ multiplex PCR, and TCRdb holds only the in-frame ones, with some missing. The table lists fewer than 80,000 clones, 90% of them singletons. The TCR sequence derives from a man between 60 and 70 years old with colorectal cancer. The rearrangement joins TRBV6-7 to TRBJ1-2, with TRBD1 matching over 7 bases. TRBV6-7 is an ORF; its function is uncertain. Sequenced sample: PBMCs. DNA for the CDR3: TGTGCCAGCAGTTTAGAGAGGGACAGCTTTAACTATGGCTACACCTTC. Amino acid sequence: CASSLERDSFNYGYTF.